This T cell receptor (beta chain) emerged from a study of blood T cell repertoires in COVID-19 (dated by TCRdb to about 2020). Some background on the complete study: The collaborator samples originated in the United States, Italy and Spain and spanned the acute and convalescent phases of COVID-19. Where HLA class I and class II types were available, the types were taken from metadata supplied by the sample provider, not from assay-based typing. Samples were obtained from the ongoing ImmuneRACE study (first 160 participants) and from 950 to 1,500 subjects provided by 6 global collaborators. The sample metadata nearly always contained a de-identified subject ID, COVID-19 status, age in years and sex. A freely available public database, intended as a resource for researchers studying the immune response to SARS-CoV-2, is where the repertoires were released. Subjects who had been exposed to COVID-19, were actively infected with it, or had recovered from it provided the deeply sampled blood TCRbeta repertoires that made up the dataset. The prospective study material was composed of cDNA or gDNA derived from T cells, B-cell-depleted T cells, or PBMCs. Results and caveats for the whole study, not just this receptor: How much clinical and demographic metadata was included differed by source and by participant, and the metadata was provided uncurated.

Whole blood was collected in K2EDTA tubes by collaborating institutions according to the institutions' own protocols. For TCRbeta analysis, collaborator samples were shipped as frozen whole blood, as isolated PBMCs, or as DNA extracted from either sample type. V loses 5 bases of germline sequence and J loses 5 bases, and the interval between the two ends is 12 bases. Taken from the germline V gene (reference sequence), the CDR1 and CDR2 loops are SEHNR and FQNEAQ. From cysteine to phenylalanine, the CDR3 is 13 amino acids long. Only CDR3 DNA is held: 39 bases, read in frame from base 1. Regarding this clone: The specificity of this receptor is unknown. The sample holds no much larger clone one base away, and base qualities are not on file.

The immunoSEQ Assay, a bias-controlled multiplex PCR, was used to amplify TCRbeta CDR3 regions from genomic DNA. In the paper's pipeline: The number of nucleated cells in each sample was estimated by amplification of reference gene primers within the assay. To quantify the absolute abundance of each unique TCRbeta CDR3 rearrangement, sequence reads were collapsed and filtered. For each sample, productive Simpson clonality was calculated as the square root of Simpson's diversity index over productive rearrangements. Imported from immuneACCESS, the table was reduced by TCRdb to in-frame sequences with V and J called. These copies leave out some clones; in studies compared against another copy, an unresolved V gene accounts for under half, and the cause of the remainder is not known. The DNA gave D and trimming, while V, J and clone size come from that table. The sample table contains about 98,000 clones; only one count was recorded for 65% to 90% of them. Of the sample, roughly 10% is held by the ten largest clones.

This clonotype originated in a man between 65 and 80 years old with active or convalescent COVID-19. The V gene is TRBV7-9 and the J gene is TRBJ2-5, with TRBD2 as a weak D call on 5 bases. Specimen: peripheral blood. The sequence in DNA is TGTGCCAGCAGCCCCGGACTCGTCGAGACCCAGTACTTC. It specifies CASSPGLVETQYF.